The entry below describes one T cell receptor beta chain. V was shortened by 5 bases and J by 15 bases, with 12 bases between the two germline ends. The CDR3 runs to 11 residues. Looked up from germline, CDR1 is SGDLS and CDR2 is YYNGEE. This record comes from a study of cytomegalovirus exposure and HLA in healthy donors. The PCR contained 60 Vbeta and 13 Jbeta primers. Generated by immunoSEQ multiplex PCR, the TCRdb table keeps only in-frame clones and is missing some. The sample carries under 200,000 clones, less than 85% recorded once. This TCR derives from a man between 35 and 55 years old in good health and CMV-seronegative. Input material: PBMCs. The rearrangement uses TRBV9 and TRBJ1-6, with D possibly matching TRBD1 (6 bases). CDR3 bases: TGTGCCAGCAGGGGGGCCCGGGACCTCCACTTT. It translates to CASRGARDLHF. The entire variable domain, with the rest obtained from reference TRBV9 and TRBJ1-6, is as follows: DSGVTQTPKHLITATGQRVTLRCSPRSGDLSVYWYQQSLDQGLQFLIQYYNGEERAKGNILERFSAQQFPDLHSELNLSSLELGDSALYFCASRGARDLHFGNGTRLTVT.